The rows below give T cell receptor beta chains drawn from one sample of a study of CXCR3-negative and CXCR3-positive naive CD8 T cells. For each CDR3 protein, TCRdb gives one entry from its re-call of the 5' RACE reads, without DNA. The sample totals tens of thousands of distinct CDR3 sequences. The sample taken for sequencing was memory CD8+ T cells from blood. These receptor sequences come from a human donor in good health. Some clones in this sample may be carry-over from other donors' samples. Both conserved end residues are part of each CDR3. Each record gives: J gene, V gene, clone size, CDR3 protein. Size values are once, few and many counts, or a class for expanded clones, and some rows have none.

>TRBJ1-5|TRBV4-1|-
CASSQDWQTKEQPQHF
>TRBJ1-2|TRBV18|-
CASSPGPGDGYTF
>TRBJ2-2|TRBV28|-
CASNRDRGNTGELFF
>TRBJ2-7|TRBV27|-
CASSLGTSGAREQYF
>TRBJ1-1|TRBV28|-
CASSFPRGPITEAFF
>TRBJ2-7|TRBV28|-
CASSKFGTGGLSSYEQYF
>TRBJ1-5|TRBV15|-
CATSREKRTGQTGEPQHF
>TRBJ2-6|TRBV6-2/TRBV6-3|-
CASSSDPSGANVLTF
>TRBJ1-4|TRBV14|-
CASSAPPAGSTNEKLFF
>TRBJ2-1|TRBV30|-
CAWSEGLEGEQFF
>TRBJ2-7|TRBV29-1|-
CSADGGPDEQYF
>TRBJ1-1|TRBV7-8|-
CASSLAYRGEAFF
>TRBJ2-1|TRBV20-1|-
CSAREGRPEQFF
>TRBJ2-3|TRBV28|-
CASSGRTSPDTQYF
>TRBJ1-2|TRBV15|-
CATSSTGGYGYTF
>TRBJ2-6|TRBV7-9|-
CASSRGKERAARSGANVLTF
>TRBJ2-7|TRBV5-1|-
CASSFDRGEQYF
>TRBJ1-2|TRBV29-1|-
CSVEDQSVYGYTF
>TRBJ2-3|TRBV6-1|-
CASSEERGGTDTQYF
>TRBJ2-1|TRBV4-3|-
CASSQTSGGDYNEQFF
>TRBJ2-7|TRBV20-1|medium-sized
CSARGGGDFSWEQYF
>TRBJ1-1|TRBV11-2|-
CATSNRGTEAFF